The subject of this entry is one T cell receptor beta chain. Its specificity is unknown. This probably arose from a read error, given a far larger clone one base away. Likely a read error: the CDR3 ends without its conserved phenylalanine or tryptophan. The CDR3 extends over 15 amino acids. Germline lookup yields CDR1 MNHEY and CDR2 SMNVEV (reference sequence). Trimming took off 2 bases at V and 5 bases at J, with 15 bases between the two ends. For TCR beta, libraries came from iRepertoire HTBI primers and Arm-PCR of CDR3 regions. In TCRdb, the multiplex PCR reads were re-called with MiXCR into one record per CDR3 protein. The sample consists of 550,000 to 650,000 distinct CDR3 sequences, about 16% of them appearing once. This entry belongs to a study of regulatory T cells in long-lasting Graves disease. Overall study results and limits: It was in persistent disease that TRBV28, TRBJ1-2 and TRBJ2-5 were favored.

Stated time point: newly diagnosed GD, antithyroid drugs for less than 3 months. PBMC-extracted RNA yielded the TCR library. These data also formed part of another study, on T cells in Graves' hyperthyroidism and ophthalmopathy. Turning to that study: Graves' hyperthyroidism is called stable when ophthalmopathy does not progress within 18 months. A set of HTBI primers served as the primers for a first-round RT-PCR of the TCR CDR3.

The sequence derives from a man aged 18 to 30 with Graves disease. The sample in question was peripheral blood mononuclear cells (PBMCs), obtained at new diagnosis, from a patient treated with antithyroid drugs. The gene calls are TRBV27 and TRBJ1-1; D is undetermined. CDR3 amino acids: CASSLTPRGRTEAFL. In DNA form, the CDR3 reads TGTGCCAGCAGTTTAACCCCAAGAGGGAGAACTGAAGCTTTCCTT.